These 22 T cell receptor beta chains share one sample of origin, sequenced in a study of cytomegalovirus exposure and HLA in healthy donors. Researchers ran the PCR with 60 Vbeta and 13 Jbeta primers. The table came from immunoSEQ multiplex PCR; TCRdb's copy has only in-frame clones and leaves some out. The sample shows about 110,000 clones, approximately 76% of them seen only once. Sequencing was performed on PBMCs. The receptor source for this set is a woman aged 45-65 years in good health and CMV-seropositive.

V gene TRBV4-3 combines with J gene TRBJ2-1; TRBD1 agrees at 8 bases. The germline gives CDR1 LGHNA, CDR2 YSLEER. The CDR3 runs to 16 residues. J was trimmed by 2 bases and V by 0 bases; bases with no gene match: 3. This CDR3 is CASSQDQGAPYNEQFF. Here the CDR3 DNA reads TGCGCCAGCAGCCAAGATCAGGGGGCACCCTACAATGAGCAGTTCTTC.

J is TRBJ1-5 and V is TRBV7-3; D ambiguous. V was cut by 2 bases and J by 5 bases, with 7 bases left in between. Germline V gene sequence: CDR1 SGHTA, CDR2 FQGTGA. CDR3 length: 13 residues. CDR3 sequence reads: CASSLAAHQPQHF. CDR3 nucleotide sequence: TGTGCCAGCAGCTTAGCGGCCCATCAGCCCCAGCATTTT.

This clone was detected a few times. The chain carries TRBV4-3 and TRBJ2-3; 7 bases match TRBD1. Germline V CDR1 and CDR2: LGHNA, YSLEER. Trimming removed 1 base from V and 3 bases from J; junction bases left unmatched: 7. The CDR3 totals 16 residues. In nucleotides, the CDR3 is TGCGCCAGCAGCCAAGCAGGTGGGGGACAGACAGATACGCAGTATTTT. This gives the protein CASSQAGGGQTDTQYF.

The rearrangement joins TRBV6-1 to TRBJ1-6; D remains ambiguous. Looked up from germline, CDR1 is MNHNS and CDR2 is SASEGT. This CDR3 region has 15 residues. With 8 bases removed from V and 2 bases from J, the gap between germline ends came to 13 bases. CDR3 region: CASSSGSPYNSPLHF. The CDR3 nucleotides read TGTGCCAGCTCATCGGGTAGCCCCTATAATTCACCCCTCCACTTT.

This chain connects TRBV23-1 to TRBJ2-7; 14 bases are a match to TRBD2. TRBV23-1 is given ORF status, its function remaining uncertain. J lost 1 base, V lost 4 bases, and 6 bases had no gene match. This CDR3 comprises 17 residues. The CDR3 is CASSRIGTSGRSYEQYF. The CDR3 region has the DNA TGCGCCAGCAGTCGTATCGGGACTAGCGGGAGATCCTACGAGCAGTACTTC.

The V gene is TRBV6-6, the J gene TRBJ2-7, with a tentative D call TRBD2 (6 bases). CDR1 and CDR2 (germline): MNHNY, SVGAGI (reference sequence). Trimming stripped 0 bases from V and 0 bases from J, with 12 bases between. The CDR3 loop spans 16 amino acids. The CDR3 loop reads CASSYSRPGASYEQYF. CDR3 DNA sequence: TGTGCCAGCAGTTACTCGAGACCGGGAGCCTCCTACGAGCAGTACTTC.

Only a few counts were recorded for this clone. The chain couples TRBV12-5 to TRBJ1-2; D call uncertain. Looked up from germline, CDR1 is LGHNT and CDR2 is FRNRAP. The length of the CDR3 is 15 residues. The ends were cut back, 2 bases at V and 4 bases at J, with 14 bases in the middle. In nucleotides, the CDR3 is TGTGCTAGTGGTTTGTCGGAGGGAATCCCCTATGGCTACACCTTC. Its protein product is CASGLSEGIPYGYTF.

In its sample, this clone was seen a few times. The chain joins TRBV5-5 to TRBJ2-7; D is perhaps TRBD2 (6 bases). CDR1 and CDR2 from the germline V gene are SGHKS and YYEKEE (reference sequence). This CDR3 has 16 residues. V was pared by 0 bases and J by 2 bases, with 15 bases between. The CDR3 DNA sequence: TGTGCCAGCAGCTTGGTGTCGGGTAGCGGACCCTACGAGCAGTACTTC. Translation: CASSLVSGSGPYEQYF. Full variable domain (remainder filled in from reference TRBV5-5 and TRBJ2-7): DAGVTQSPTHLIKTRGQQVTLRCSPISGHKSVSWYQQVLGQGPQFIFQYYEKEERGRGNFPDRFSARQFPNYSSELNVNALLLGDSALYLCASSLVSGSGPYEQYFGPGTRLTVT.

This clone was picked up a small number of times. This sequence joins TRBV4-3 and TRBJ1-2; a weak D match, TRBD1 (6 bases). This CDR3 has 13 amino acids. Trimming cost V 3 bases and J 3 bases, with 8 bases left between them. CDR1 is LGHNA, CDR2 YSLEER, per germline. For the CDR3, the DNA is TGCGCCAGCAGCCAGACAGGTCACTATGGCTACACCTTC. It encodes CASSQTGHYGYTF.

J is TRBJ2-3 and V is TRBV4-2; perhaps TRBD2 as D (6 bases). Trimming left V 5 bases short and J 6 bases short, with 24 bases between. CDR3 length equals 17 residues. Germline assignment: CDR1 LGHNA and CDR2 YNFKEQ. The CDR3 loop is CASSTWPSSALGDTQYF. The CDR3 DNA is TGTGCCAGCAGCACGTGGCCCTCTAGCGCCCTAGGGGATACGCAGTATTTT.

This clone was seen only a few times. The rearrangement links TRBV19 to TRBJ1-5; D unclear. Per the germline V gene, CDR1 is LNHDA and CDR2 is SQIVND (reference sequence). There are 14 residues in the CDR3. Trimming removed 5 bases at V and 0 bases at J, with 8 bases between. The CDR3 spells CASSSRDSNQPQHF. The CDR3 coding sequence is TGTGCCAGTAGTTCGCGGGATAGCAATCAGCCCCAGCATTTT.

Remarks on this clone: Distinct nucleotide sequences in the sample also encode this CDR3. The J gene is TRBJ2-5, the V gene TRBV7-6; tentative D call: TRBD2 (6 bases). Germline assignment: CDR1 SGHVS and CDR2 FNYEAQ. CDR3 length: 14 amino acids. Trimming left V 0 bases short and J 1 base short, with 6 bases between. The CDR3 sequence: CASSLAGGQETQYF. The CDR3 DNA follows: TGTGCCAGCAGCTTAGCGGGGGGCCAAGAGACCCAGTACTTC.

The chain carries TRBV19 and TRBJ2-3, with TRBD2 as a possible D gene (5 bases). CDR1 and CDR2 from the germline V gene are LNHDA and SQIVND (reference sequence). The CDR3 covers 14 residues. Deletions cut 7 bases from V and 0 bases from J, with 11 bases between. The CDR3 bases are TGTGCCAGTACTGGACTTACTAGCACAGATACGCAGTATTTT. Amino acid sequence: CASTGLTSTDTQYF.

The rearrangement uses TRBV2 and TRBJ2-3, with TRBD2 identical over 9 bases. The CDR3 runs to 14 residues. The trim removed 5 bases at V and 4 bases at J, leaving 4 bases unmatched. CDR1 SNHLY and CDR2 FYNNEI come from the germline V gene. As DNA, the CDR3 is TGTGCCAGCAGTTCAAGCGGGGGGCCAGATACGCAGTATTTT. It yields the protein CASSSSGGPDTQYF.

The chain couples TRBV7-2 to TRBJ2-5; TRBD2 matches at 16 bases. This CDR3 region has 16 residues. V dropped 5 bases and J dropped 2; count of bases not matched to a gene: 2. Germline lookup yields CDR1 SGHTA and CDR2 FQGNSA. CDR3 loop: CASSQGLAGGQETQYF. In DNA form, the CDR3 reads TGTGCCAGCAGCCAGGGACTAGCGGGGGGGCAAGAGACCCAGTACTTC.

The CDR3 reads CASSPGQGSGNTIYF. CDR3 bases: TGCGCCAGCAGCCCGGGACAGGGCTCTGGAAACACCATATATTTT. V and J are TRBV5-1 and TRBJ1-3; 9 nucleotides agree with TRBD1. V was clipped by 4 bases and J by 0 bases; unmatched bases: 2. The V gene's germline CDR1 is SGHRS and CDR2 YFSETQ. The length of the CDR3 is 15 residues.

This clone occurred a few times. This sample also contains other DNA sequences that code for the same CDR3. This rearrangement joins TRBV7-3 to TRBJ2-2; 7 nucleotides agree with TRBD1. V lost 5 bases, J lost 1 base, and 4 bases stayed unmatched. In germline, CDR1 is SGHTA, CDR2 FQGTGA. The CDR3 contains 15 residues. The CDR3 protein is CASSPRTGNTGELFF. The DNA of the CDR3 is TGTGCCAGCAGCCCCCGGACAGGGAACACCGGGGAGCTGTTTTTT.

The rearrangement uses TRBV6-5 and TRBJ1-4; D gene uncertain. The V gene's germline CDR1 is MNHEY and CDR2 SVGAGI. V shed 6 bases and J shed 2 bases, with 10 bases lying between them. The CDR3 spans 14 residues. The CDR3 DNA follows: TGTGCCAGCAGACCGGACTTGACTAATGAAAAACTGTTTTTT. This codes for CASRPDLTNEKLFF.

The chain has TRBV7-2 and TRBJ2-5; TRBD2 agrees at 7 bases. This CDR3 comprises 15 residues. Per the germline V gene, CDR1 is SGHTA and CDR2 is FQGNSA. V was pared by 4 bases and J by 5 bases, with 10 bases of the junction left unmatched. CDR3 sequence reads: CASSSGTAGGETQYF. CDR3 DNA sequence: TGTGCCAGCAGCTCCGGGACTGCCGGGGGGGAGACCCAGTACTTC.

The CDR3 bases are TGTGCCAGCAGTTCGGGACAGGGGATGAACACTGAAGCTTTCTTT. This codes for CASSSGQGMNTEAFF. The chain links TRBV6-5 to TRBJ1-1, with 10 bases aligning to TRBD1. Germline CDR1 reads MNHEY; CDR2 reads SVGAGI. The CDR3 covers 15 residues. Trimming at V came to 4 bases and at J to 0 bases, leaving 2 bases not matched to a gene.

The gene calls are TRBV4-3 and TRBJ2-1, with TRBD2 as a possible D gene (5 bases). Trimming cost V 0 bases and J 9 bases, with 9 bases left between them. Germline V lookup: CDR1 LGHNA, CDR2 YSLEER. This CDR3 has 13 amino acids. CDR3 sequence (DNA): TGCGCCAGCAGCCAAGAATTGGCGGGTGAGCAGTTCTTC. It codes for CASSQELAGEQFF.

The CDR3 protein is CASSPGTGADTGELFF. CDR3 sequence (DNA): TGCGCCAGCAGCCCAGGGACAGGGGCGGACACCGGGGAGCTGTTTTTT. This chain joins TRBV5-1 and TRBJ2-2, with 10 bases that match TRBD1. The trim removed 4 bases at V and 3 bases at J, leaving 6 bases unmatched. This CDR3 has 16 amino acids. CDR1 is SGHRS and CDR2 is YFSETQ in the germline V gene.